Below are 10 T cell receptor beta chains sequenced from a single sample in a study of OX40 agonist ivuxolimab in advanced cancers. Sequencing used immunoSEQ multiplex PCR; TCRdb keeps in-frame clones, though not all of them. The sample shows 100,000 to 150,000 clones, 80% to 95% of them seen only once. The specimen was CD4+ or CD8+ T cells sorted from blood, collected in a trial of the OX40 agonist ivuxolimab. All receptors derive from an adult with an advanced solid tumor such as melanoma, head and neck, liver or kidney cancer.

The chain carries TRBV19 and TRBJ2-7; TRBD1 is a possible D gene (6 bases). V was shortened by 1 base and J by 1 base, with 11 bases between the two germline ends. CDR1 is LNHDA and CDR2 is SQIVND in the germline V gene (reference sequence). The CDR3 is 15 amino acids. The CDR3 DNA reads TGTGCCAGTAGTATAGGGACAGTTAGATCCTACGAGCAGTACTTC. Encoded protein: CASSIGTVRSYEQYF.

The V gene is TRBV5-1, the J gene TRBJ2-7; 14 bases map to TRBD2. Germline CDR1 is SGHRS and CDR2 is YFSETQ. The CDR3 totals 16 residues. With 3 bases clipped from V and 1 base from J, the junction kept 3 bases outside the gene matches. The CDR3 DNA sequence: TGCGCCAGCAGCTGGGGGACTAGCGGGAGTTCCTACGAGCAGTACTTC. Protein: CASSWGTSGSSYEQYF.

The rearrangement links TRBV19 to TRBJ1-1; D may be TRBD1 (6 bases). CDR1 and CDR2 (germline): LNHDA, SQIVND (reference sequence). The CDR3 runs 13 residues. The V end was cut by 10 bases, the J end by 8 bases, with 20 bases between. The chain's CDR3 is CATHPRGSAEAFF. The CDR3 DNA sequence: TGTGCCACCCACCCTAGGGGGAGCGCCGAAGCTTTCTTT.

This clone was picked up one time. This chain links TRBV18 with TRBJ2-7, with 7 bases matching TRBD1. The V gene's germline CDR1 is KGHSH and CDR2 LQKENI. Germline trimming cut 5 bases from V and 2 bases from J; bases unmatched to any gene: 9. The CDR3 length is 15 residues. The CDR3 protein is CASSTNRGLAYEQYF. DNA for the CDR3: TGTGCCAGCTCAACCAACAGGGGTCTCGCCTACGAGCAGTACTTC.

CDR3 sequence (DNA): TGTGCCAGCACACGCCGTTGGGGGGCCCAAGAGACCCAGTACTTC. Its protein product is CASTRRWGAQETQYF. This chain links TRBV27 with TRBJ2-5; D might be TRBD1 or TRBD2, each matching 6 bases. Germline CDR1 reads MNHEY; CDR2 reads SMNVEV (reference sequence). V lost 7 bases and J 1 base, leaving 16 bases between the germline ends. The CDR3 loop spans 15 amino acids.

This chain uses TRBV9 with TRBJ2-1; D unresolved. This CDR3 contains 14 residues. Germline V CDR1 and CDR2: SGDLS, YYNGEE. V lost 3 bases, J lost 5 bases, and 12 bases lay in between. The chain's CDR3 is CASSATTRNNEQFF. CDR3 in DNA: TGTGCCAGCAGCGCCACCACCAGAAACAATGAGCAGTTCTTC.

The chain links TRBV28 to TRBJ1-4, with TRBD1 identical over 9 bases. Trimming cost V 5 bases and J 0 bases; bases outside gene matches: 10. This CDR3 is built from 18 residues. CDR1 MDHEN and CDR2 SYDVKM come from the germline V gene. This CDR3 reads CASSALTGGYATNEKLFF. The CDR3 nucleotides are TGTGCCAGCAGTGCCCTGACAGGGGGTTATGCAACTAATGAAAAACTGTTTTTT.

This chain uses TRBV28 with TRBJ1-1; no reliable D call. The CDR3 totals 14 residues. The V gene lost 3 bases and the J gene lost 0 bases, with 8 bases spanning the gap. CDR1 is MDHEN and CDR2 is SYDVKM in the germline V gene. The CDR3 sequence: CASSLGSMNTEAFF. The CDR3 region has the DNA TGTGCCAGCAGTTTGGGCAGCATGAACACTGAAGCTTTCTTT.

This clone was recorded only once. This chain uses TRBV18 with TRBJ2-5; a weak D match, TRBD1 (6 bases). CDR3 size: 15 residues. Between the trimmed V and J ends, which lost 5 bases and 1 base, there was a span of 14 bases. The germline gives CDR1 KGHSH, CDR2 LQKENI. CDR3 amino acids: CASSTQGKGQETQYF. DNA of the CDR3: TGTGCCAGCTCAACACAGGGAAAAGGCCAAGAGACCCAGTACTTC.

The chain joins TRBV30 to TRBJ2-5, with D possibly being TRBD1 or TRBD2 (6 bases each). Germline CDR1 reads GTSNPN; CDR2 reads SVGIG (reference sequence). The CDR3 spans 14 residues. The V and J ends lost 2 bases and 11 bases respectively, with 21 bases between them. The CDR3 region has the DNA TGTGCCTGGAGTAAAGGGGGTGGCCTACGGGAGCAGTACTTC. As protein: CAWSKGGGLREQYF.